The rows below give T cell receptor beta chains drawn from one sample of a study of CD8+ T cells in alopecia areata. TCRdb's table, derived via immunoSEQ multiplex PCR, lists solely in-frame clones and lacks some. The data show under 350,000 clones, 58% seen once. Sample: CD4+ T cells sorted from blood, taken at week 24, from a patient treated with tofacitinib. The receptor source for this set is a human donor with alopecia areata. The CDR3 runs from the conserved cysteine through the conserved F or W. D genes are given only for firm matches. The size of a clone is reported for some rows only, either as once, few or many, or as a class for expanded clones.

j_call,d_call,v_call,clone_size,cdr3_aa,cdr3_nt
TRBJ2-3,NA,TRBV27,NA,CATKELVSTDTQYF,TGTGCCACGAAAGAACTAGTAAGCACAGATACGCAGTATTTT
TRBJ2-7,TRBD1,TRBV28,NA,CASSSAGQVYGQYF,TGTGCCAGCAGTTCGGCTGGACAGGTTTACGGGCAGTACTTC
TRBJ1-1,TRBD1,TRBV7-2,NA,CASKGTGGNTEAFF,TGTGCCAGTAAAGGGACAGGAGGGAACACTGAAGCTTTCTTT
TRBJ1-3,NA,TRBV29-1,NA,CSVDSSGNTIYF,TGCAGCGTGGACAGCTCTGGAAACACCATATATTTT
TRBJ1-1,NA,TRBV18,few,CASSPDDRPNTEAFF,TGTGCCAGCTCACCAGACGACAGGCCGAACACTGAAGCTTTCTTT
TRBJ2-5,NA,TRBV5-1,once,CASSLGLQTQYF,TGCGCCAGCAGCTTGGGGCTCCAGACCCAGTACTTC
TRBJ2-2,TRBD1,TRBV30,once,CAWSAFDRVDTGELFF,TGTGCCTGGAGTGCCTTCGACAGGGTAGACACCGGGGAGCTGTTTTTT
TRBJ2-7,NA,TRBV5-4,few,CASSAAREQYEQYF,TGTGCCAGCAGCGCCGCCAGGGAACAATACGAGCAGTACTTC
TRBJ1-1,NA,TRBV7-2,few,CASSLAPGRTEAFF,TGTGCCAGCAGCTTAGCCCCAGGGAGGACTGAAGCTTTCTTT
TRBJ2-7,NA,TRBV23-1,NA,CASSQSTPVGTVYEQYF,TGCGCCAGCAGTCAATCGACACCGGTAGGGACCGTCTACGAGCAGTACTTC
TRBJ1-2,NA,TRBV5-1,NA,CASQDRANYGYTF,TGCGCCAGCCAGGACAGAGCTAACTATGGCTACACCTTC
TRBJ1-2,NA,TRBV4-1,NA,CASSQGQTGYGYTF,TGCGCCAGCAGCCAAGGGCAGACTGGCTATGGCTACACCTTC
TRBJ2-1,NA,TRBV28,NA,CASSAYNEQFF,TGTGCCAGCAGTGCATACAATGAGCAGTTCTTC
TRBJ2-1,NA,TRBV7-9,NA,CASSQVGDGANEQFF,TGTGCCAGCAGCCAAGTGGGGGACGGAGCCAATGAGCAGTTCTTC
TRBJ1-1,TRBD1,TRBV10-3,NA,CAISVTGQGETEAFF,TGTGCCATCAGTGTCACCGGACAGGGAGAAACTGAAGCTTTCTTT
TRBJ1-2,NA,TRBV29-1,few,CSAALQSYGYTF,TGCAGCGCCGCTTTGCAGTCCTATGGCTACACCTTC
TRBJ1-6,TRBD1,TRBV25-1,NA,CASSETGTGNSPLHF,TGTGCCAGCAGTGAAACCGGGACAGGGAATTCACCCCTCCACTTT
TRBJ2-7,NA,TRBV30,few,CAWRIPLRYEQYF,TGTGCCTGGAGGATACCCCTCCGCTACGAGCAGTACTTC
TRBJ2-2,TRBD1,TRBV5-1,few,CASVVPGGTGELFF,TGCGCCAGCGTCGTTCCAGGGGGCACCGGGGAGCTGTTTTTT
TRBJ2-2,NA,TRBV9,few,CASSVGPTGELFF,TGTGCCAGCAGCGTAGGCCCCACCGGGGAGCTGTTTTTT
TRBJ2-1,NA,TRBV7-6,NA,CASSLARLSGSSYNEQFF,TGTGCCAGCAGCTTAGCGCGTCTCTCGGGGAGCTCCTACAATGAGCAGTTCTTC
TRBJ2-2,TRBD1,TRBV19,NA,CASSRRTGGAGELFF,TGTGCCAGTAGTCGCCGGACAGGTGGAGCCGGGGAGCTGTTTTTT
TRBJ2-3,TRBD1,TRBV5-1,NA,CASSLWDRATDTQYF,TGCGCCAGCAGCTTATGGGACAGGGCCACAGATACGCAGTATTTT
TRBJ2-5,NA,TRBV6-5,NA,CASSYGRGIGETQYF,TGTGCCAGCAGTTACGGCAGGGGAATAGGAGAGACCCAGTACTTC
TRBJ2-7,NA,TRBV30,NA,CAWRRNRGPSYEQYF,TGTGCCTGGAGGCGAAACCGAGGGCCTTCCTACGAGCAGTACTTC
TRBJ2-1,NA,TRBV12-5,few,CASGLILAVGARDNEQFF,TGTGCTAGTGGTTTGATTTTAGCGGTGGGGGCCAGGGACAATGAGCAGTTCTTC
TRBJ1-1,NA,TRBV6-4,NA,CASSDRFGEAFF,TGTGCCAGCAGTGACAGATTTGGTGAAGCTTTCTTT
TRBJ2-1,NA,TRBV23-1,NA,CASSSGGRMNEQFF,TGCGCCAGCAGTTCGGGGGGCCGAATGAATGAGCAGTTCTTC
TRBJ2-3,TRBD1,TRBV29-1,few,CSVVSPGTGGQDTQYF,TGCAGCGTCGTTTCCCCCGGGACAGGGGGCCAAGATACGCAGTATTTT
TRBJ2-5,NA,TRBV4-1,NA,CASSQDGVRGETQYF,TGCGCCAGCAGCCAAGATGGGGTCAGGGGCGAGACCCAGTACTTC
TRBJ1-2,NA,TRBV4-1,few,CASSPFPEGDDGYGYTF,TGCGCCAGCAGCCCCTTCCCAGAGGGGGATGACGGCTATGGCTACACCTTC
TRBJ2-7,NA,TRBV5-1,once,CASSSTGNQQYF,TGCGCCAGCAGCTCGACAGGCAACCAGCAGTACTTC
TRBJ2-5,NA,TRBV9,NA,CASSVGQQETQYF,TGTGCCAGCAGCGTAGGACAACAAGAGACCCAGTACTTC
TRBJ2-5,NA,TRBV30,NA,CAWTRPPVETQYF,TGTGCCTGGACCCGCCCCCCAGTCGAGACCCAGTACTTC
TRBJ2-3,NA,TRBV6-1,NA,CASSEAGFTDTQYF,TGTGCCAGCAGTGAGGCCGGTTTCACAGATACGCAGTATTTT
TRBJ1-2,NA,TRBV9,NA,CASSARQYGYTF,TGTGCCAGCAGCGCCCGACAGTATGGCTACACCTTC
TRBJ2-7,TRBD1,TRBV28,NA,CASREQGAPYEQYF,TGTGCCAGCAGGGAGCAGGGGGCGCCCTACGAGCAGTACTTC
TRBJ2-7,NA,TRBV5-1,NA,CASSAGPYEQYF,TGCGCCAGCAGCGCGGGTCCCTACGAGCAGTACTTC
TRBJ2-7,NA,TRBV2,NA,CASSRTASYEQYF,TGTGCCAGCAGTCGGACAGCCTCCTACGAGCAGTACTTC
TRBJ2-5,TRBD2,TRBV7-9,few,CASSPRFSGGSQETQYF,TGTGCCAGCAGCCCGCGATTCAGCGGGGGCTCTCAAGAGACCCAGTACTTC
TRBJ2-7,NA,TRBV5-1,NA,CASSEGSSYEQYF,TGCGCCAGCAGCGAGGGGAGCTCCTACGAGCAGTACTTC
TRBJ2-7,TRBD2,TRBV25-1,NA,CASSSAGGPLVQYF,TGTGCCAGCAGTTCTGCGGGGGGGCCTCTTGTGCAGTACTTC
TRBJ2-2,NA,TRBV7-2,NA,CASRSRRTGELFF,TGTGCCAGCAGGTCGCGGAGAACCGGGGAGCTGTTTTTT
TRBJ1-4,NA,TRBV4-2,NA,CASSQVITEGSLFF,TGTGCCAGCAGCCAAGTGATTACGGAGGGAAGTCTGTTTTTT
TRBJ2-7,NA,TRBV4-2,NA,CASTRDSDLSYEQYF,TGTGCCAGCACCCGGGACTCCGACCTCTCCTACGAGCAGTACTTC
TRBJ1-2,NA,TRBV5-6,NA,CASSFGTNGYTF,TGTGCCAGCAGCTTCGGGACGAATGGCTACACCTTC
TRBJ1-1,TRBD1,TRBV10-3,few,CAIRDRDHEAFF,TGTGCCATCAGGGACAGGGACCATGAAGCTTTCTTT
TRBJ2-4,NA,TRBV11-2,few,CASTPGLPPQNIQYF,TGTGCCAGCACCCCGGGACTCCCACCCCAAAACATTCAGTACTTC
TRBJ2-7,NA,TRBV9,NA,CASSVATGTYEQYF,TGTGCCAGCAGCGTTGCGACAGGAACCTACGAGCAGTACTTC
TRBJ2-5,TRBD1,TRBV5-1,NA,CASSKTPGQQETQYF,TGCGCCAGCAGCAAAACGCCGGGACAGCAAGAGACCCAGTACTTC
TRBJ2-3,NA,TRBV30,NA,CACSLSTDTQYF,TGTGCCTGCTCACTGAGCACAGATACGCAGTATTTT
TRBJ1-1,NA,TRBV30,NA,CAWTPGAGLQVFF,TGTGCCTGGACCCCAGGGGCGGGACTTCAGGTGTTCTTT
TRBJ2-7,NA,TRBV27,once,CASSDSSYEQYF,TGTGCCAGCTCCGACAGTTCCTACGAGCAGTACTTC
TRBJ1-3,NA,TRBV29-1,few,CSALSALGNTIYF,TGCAGCGCCCTGTCAGCCCTGGGAAACACCATATATTTT
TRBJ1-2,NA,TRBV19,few,CASGTESSANYGYTF,TGTGCCAGTGGGACGGAAAGTTCAGCTAACTATGGCTACACCTTC
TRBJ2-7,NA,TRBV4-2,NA,CASSRVRYEQYF,TGTGCCAGCAGCCGGGTCCGTTACGAGCAGTACTTC
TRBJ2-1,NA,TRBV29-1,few,CSGGSYNEQFF,TGCAGCGGGGGGAGTTACAATGAGCAGTTCTTC